The sequence of this T cell receptor beta chain was determined in a study of OX40 agonist ivuxolimab in advanced cancers. Study-wide points: CD8+ T cells averaged more expanded clones than CD4+. Partial responders treated at 0.1-3.0 mg/kg exhibited clonal expansion among the lowest measured.

In regard to this clone: Its antigen remains unknown.

The CDR3 runs 16 residues. V gave up 5 bases and J gave up 2 bases, with 16 bases separating them. Germline lookup yields CDR1 LNHDA and CDR2 SQIVND (reference sequence). This table comes from immunoSEQ multiplex PCR, and its TCRdb copy is limited to in-frame clones, with some not included. This sample has tens of thousands of clones; around 85% occur once, and the top ten carry around 2%. Sequencing used CD4+ or CD8+ T cells sorted from blood, obtained in a trial of the OX40 agonist ivuxolimab. V and J are TRBV19 and TRBJ1-5; weak D call: TRBD1 (5 bases). The TCR was taken from an adult with an advanced solid tumor such as melanoma, head and neck, liver or kidney cancer. CDR3 sequence reads: CASSLRWSGRNQPQHF. The DNA for the CDR3 is TGTGCCAGTAGTCTCCGGTGGTCGGGACGCAATCAGCCCCAGCATTTT. Together with reference TRBV19 and TRBJ1-5, the CDR3 gives the full variable domain: DGGITQSPKYLFRKEGQNVTLSCEQNLNHDAMYWYRQDPGQGLRLIYYSQIVNDFQKGDIAEGYSVSREKKESFPLTVTSAQKNPTAFYLCASSLRWSGRNQPQHFGDGTRLSIL.